This T cell receptor (beta chain) was observed in a study of chemoradiotherapy in HPV16-positive cancers. Sequencing used immunoSEQ multiplex PCR; TCRdb keeps in-frame clones, though not all of them. The sample yields about 7,400 clones, 74% seen once. This CDR3 contains 17 residues. V dropped 11 bases and J dropped 4; count of bases not matched to a gene: 18. Germline V gene data show CDR1 as WNHNN and CDR2 as SYGVQD (reference sequence). Study-level points and caveats: Candidate HPV-specific clones and E7-related TCR motifs grew in tumor during treatment. The functional HPV-specific definition rests on just a couple of HPV16-positive patients.

Samples were taken several times over chemoradiotherapy. Turning to this clone: Its antigen is as yet unknown.

The source of this sequence is a human donor with HPV-associated anogenital cancer. The material was tumor tissue, obtained from a patient who underwent chemoradiotherapy. The J gene is TRBJ1-5, the V gene TRBV10-1, with 9 bases matching TRBD1. Written as DNA, the CDR3 is TGCGCCTCCGCGCCTGAGGGACAGGGCACAGAGAATCAGCCCCAGCATTTT. The encoded protein is CASAPEGQGTENQPQHF.